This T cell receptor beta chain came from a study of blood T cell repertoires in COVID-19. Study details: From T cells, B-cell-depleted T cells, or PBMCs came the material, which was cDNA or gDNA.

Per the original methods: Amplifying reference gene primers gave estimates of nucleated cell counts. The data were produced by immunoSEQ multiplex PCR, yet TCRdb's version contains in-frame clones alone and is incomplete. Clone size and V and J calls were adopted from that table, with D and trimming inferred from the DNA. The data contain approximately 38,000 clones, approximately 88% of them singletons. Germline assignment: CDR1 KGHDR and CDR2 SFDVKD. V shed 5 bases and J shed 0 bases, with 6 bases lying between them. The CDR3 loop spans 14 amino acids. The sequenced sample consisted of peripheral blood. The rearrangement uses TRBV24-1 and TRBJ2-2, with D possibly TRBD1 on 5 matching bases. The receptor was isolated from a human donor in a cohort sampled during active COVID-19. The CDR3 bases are TGTGCCACCAGTGGCAGGGCGAACACCGGGGAGCTGTTTTTT. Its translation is CATSGRANTGELFF.